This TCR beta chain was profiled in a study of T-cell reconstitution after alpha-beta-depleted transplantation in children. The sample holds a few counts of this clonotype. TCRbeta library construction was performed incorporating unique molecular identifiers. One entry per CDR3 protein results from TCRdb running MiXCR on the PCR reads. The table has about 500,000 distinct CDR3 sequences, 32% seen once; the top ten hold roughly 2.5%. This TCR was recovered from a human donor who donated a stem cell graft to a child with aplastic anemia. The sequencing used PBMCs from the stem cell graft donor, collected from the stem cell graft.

CDR3 amino acids: CSALDVNGGKTQYF. The CDR3 nucleotides read TGCAGTGCTCTGGACGTTAACGGAGGAAAGACCCAGTACTTC. V usage is TRBV20-1 and J usage is TRBJ2-5, with D perhaps matching TRBD2 (5 bases). The CDR3 length is 14 residues. Trimming removed 5 bases at V and 6 bases at J, with 19 bases between. From germline, CDR1 is DFQATT and CDR2 SNEGSKA (reference sequence).